This T cell receptor (beta chain) comes out of a study of shared clonotypes between healthy human individuals (dated by TCRdb to 2020 to 2022). Notes on the research overall: A couple of women and three men aged 18 to 49 years were included in the cohort. For each donor, three plates each were used for CD4 naive and CD4 memory, two plates were used for CD8 naive, and one plate was used for CD8 memory. To estimate repertoire size and how much clonotypes are shared between individuals, the study performed deep sequencing of blood TCR repertoires from roughly five healthy adults. Libraries were prepared and TCR repertoires were sequenced by different laboratories using diverse techniques, in order to increase sequencing depth and limit assay-specific biases. Between about 0.85 and 9.5 billion PBMCs per donor were obtained by leukapheresis.

The investigation overall reported the following: Compared with non-shared clonotypes, the clonotypes found in all four sorted-subset donors had higher generation probabilities. Pairwise subsampling indicated that sequencing depth was expected to affect the degree of clonotype sharing among donors. Only blood was sampled, and tissue TCR repertoires likely differ from those in blood. Even with the large sequencing depth, rarefaction of the sorted-subset datasets indicated that sequencing was incomplete. Sharing across several donors was observed for about 5% of naive CD4, around 3.5% of naive CD8, over 2% of memory CD4, and about 0.38% of memory CD8 clonotypes. Naive subsets generally had larger estimated clonotype richness than memory subsets. The genetic and exposure-history diversity represented was limited by the small number of donors.

Including the terminal cysteine and phenylalanine, the CDR3 comprises 15 residues. Of all the DNA, just the CDR3 is kept, 45 bases in frame from base 1. For this chain, trimming is 2 bases at the V end and 0 bases at the J end, and the number of junction bases without a gene match is 0. In the germline V gene, CDR1 corresponds to SGHTA and CDR2 to FQGTGA. Donors were healthy HIV-negative adults with no recently reported acute infections or vaccinations. Every donor was a Caucasian adult residing in Nashville, Tennessee, USA. Magnetic negative selection was used to enrich CD4+ T cells, after which naive cells were positively selected on CD45RA and the negative fraction became the memory subset. After blood collection by leukapheresis, PBMCs were isolated using Ficoll-Histopaque density gradient centrifugation and then cryopreserved in the vapor phase of liquid nitrogen. Analytical flow cytometry was used to check the purity and quantity of every magnetically sorted T cell population. Each sorted fraction had its genomic DNA isolated and then quantified by UV absorbance on a Nanodrop 2000c.

TCR CDR3 regions were amplified from genomic DNA by multiplex PCR using the deep immunoSEQ assay. Extracted genomic DNA from each cell subset was spread evenly across all wells of several immunoSEQ 96-well plates, with each plate serving as a replicate. For sorted subsets, roughly 200 ng genomic DNA, equal to 30,000 to 35,000 T cell genomes, was loaded into each replicate PCR. Purified libraries were quantified with a Qubit 3.0 fluorometer, sized on a Bioanalyzer 2100, and re-quantified with the KAPA Library Quantification kit. Each immunoSEQ 96-well plate was sequenced on its own single-read 150-cycle Illumina NextSeq 550 flow cell. The original methods were these. The immunoSEQ output contained only junctional sequences without quality scores, so filtering could not match that applied to full-length reads. Sequences were annotated with PyIR, a Python wrapper for IgBLAST v1.9, and V/J genes and CDR3 were assigned using IMGT germline references. Reads were filtered out if the reads had weak V/J assignments (E-value above 1e-6), no CDR3, stop codons, out-of-frame junctions, or ambiguous translated residues. V3J clonotypes were defined by identical inferred V gene, J gene, and CDR3 amino acid sequence. The percentage overlap between two repertoires was calculated by dividing the number of shared unique clonotypes by the size of the smaller repertoire. Three approaches were used to assess repertoire richness: RTK rarefaction, the Chao1 estimator, and Recon v2.1 estimates of unobserved clonotypes. OLGA was used to compute generation probabilities for all TCRbeta clonotypes that the gDNA method yielded from a handful of donors. TCRdb obtained this table from immuneACCESS and retained in-frame rearrangements with V and J assigned. These tables miss some clones; where compared with another copy, unresolved V genes account for less than half of the shortfall, and the remainder is unexplained. That table is the source of V, J and clone size, and D and trimming were worked out from the DNA. This sample has about 1.1 million clones in its table, and around 77% of those were observed once. 0.7% to 0.95% of the sample rests with the top ten.

The table lists this clone with many counts. Its specific antigen is unknown. The sample holds no much larger clone one base away, and base qualities are not on file. The rearrangement joined TRBV7-3 to TRBJ2-2; 7 central bases correspond to TRBD2. This TCR was sampled from a man aged 18-30 years in good health. Some clones in this sample may be carry-over from other donors' samples. The sample taken for sequencing was memory CD4+ T cells from PBMCs. Read against the paper, the sample's cell subset or site label means: CD45RA-negative fraction. CDR3 sequence: CASSLLAANTGELFF. The DNA sequence is given as TGTGCCAGCAGCTTACTAGCGGCGAACACCGGGGAGCTGTTTTTT.